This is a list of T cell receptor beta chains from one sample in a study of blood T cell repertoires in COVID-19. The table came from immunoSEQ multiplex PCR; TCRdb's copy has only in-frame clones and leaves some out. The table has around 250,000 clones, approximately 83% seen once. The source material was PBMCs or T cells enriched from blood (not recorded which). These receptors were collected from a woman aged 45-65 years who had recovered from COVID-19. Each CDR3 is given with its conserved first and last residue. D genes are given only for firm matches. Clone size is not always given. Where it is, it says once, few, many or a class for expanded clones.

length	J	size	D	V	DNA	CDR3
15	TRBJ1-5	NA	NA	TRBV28	TGTGCCAGCAGTTTATCGGCCCTAGGGGGTCAGCCCCAGCATTTT	CASSLSALGGQPQHF
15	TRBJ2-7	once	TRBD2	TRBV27	TGTGCCAGCAGTCCACTAGCGGGAGGTAGCTACGAGCAGTACTTC	CASSPLAGGSYEQYF
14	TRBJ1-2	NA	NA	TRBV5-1	TGCGCCAGCAGCTTGGGGCCGGGAGACTATGGCTACACCTTC	CASSLGPGDYGYTF
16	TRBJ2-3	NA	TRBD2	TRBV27	TGTGCCAGCAGTCCACAACTAGCGGGAGGGACAGATACGCAGTATTTT	CASSPQLAGGTDTQYF
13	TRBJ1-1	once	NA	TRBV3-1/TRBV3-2	TGTGCCAGCAGCCAAGAGATAGGGGCTGGCGCTTTCTTT	CASSQEIGAGAFF
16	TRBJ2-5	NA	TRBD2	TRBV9	TGTGCCAGCAGCGTATCAGCTAGCGGGTTAGCGGAGACCCAGTACTTC	CASSVSASGLAETQYF
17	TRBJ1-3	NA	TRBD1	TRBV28	TGTGCCAGCAGTCCGTACCCTAGGACAGGCGCAGGAAACACCATATATTTT	CASSPYPRTGAGNTIYF
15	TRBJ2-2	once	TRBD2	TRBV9	TGTGCCAGCCATAGCGGGAGGGCGAACACCGGGGAGCTGTTTTTT	CASHSGRANTGELFF
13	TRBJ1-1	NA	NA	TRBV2	TGTGCCACCATACGGACTGTGAACACTGAAGCTTTCTTT	CATIRTVNTEAFF
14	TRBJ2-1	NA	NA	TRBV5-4	TGTGCCAGCAGCTTGACGGGAACCGCCAATGAGCAGTTCTTC	CASSLTGTANEQFF
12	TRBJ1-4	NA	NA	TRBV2	TGTGCCAGCATACAGATCAATGAAAAACTGTTTTTT	CASIQINEKLFF
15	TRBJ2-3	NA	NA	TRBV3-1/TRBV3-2	TGTGCCAGCAGCCAGAAACAGTCTTACACAGATACGCAGTATTTT	CASSQKQSYTDTQYF
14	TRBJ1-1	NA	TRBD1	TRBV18	TGTGCCAGCTCACCCTCCACAGGGGGCACTGAAGCTTTCTTT	CASSPSTGGTEAFF
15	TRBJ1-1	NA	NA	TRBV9	TGTGCCAGCAGCGTATCCCCTACCCTGAACACTGAAGCTTTCTTT	CASSVSPTLNTEAFF
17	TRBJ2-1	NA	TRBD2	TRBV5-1	TGCGCCAGCAGCTTAAACCTAGCGGGAGGGGTGGCCAATGAGCAGTTCTTC	CASSLNLAGGVANEQFF
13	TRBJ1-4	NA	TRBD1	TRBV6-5	TGTGCCAGCAGAACCACAGGGGAGGAAAAACTGTTTTTT	CASRTTGEEKLFF
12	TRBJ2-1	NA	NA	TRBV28	TGTGCCAGCAGCCAGGACATTTTTGATCAGTTCTTC	CASSQDIFDQFF
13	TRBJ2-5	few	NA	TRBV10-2	TGCGCCAGCAGTGATAGCCGATCGGTGGCCCAGTACTTC	CASSDSRSVAQYF
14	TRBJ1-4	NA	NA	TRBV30	TGTGCCTGGAGTGTAGGAGGTTATGTTGAAAAACTGTTTTTT	CAWSVGGYVEKLFF
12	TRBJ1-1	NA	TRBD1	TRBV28	TGTGCCAGCAGTCTCGGACAGGGGATGGCTTTCTTT	CASSLGQGMAFF
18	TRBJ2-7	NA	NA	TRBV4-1	TGCGCCAGCAGCCAAGATAAAACGACAAGCACCCCTTACTACGAGCAGTACTTC	CASSQDKTTSTPYYEQYF
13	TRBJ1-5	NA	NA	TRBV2	TGTGCCAGCAGTGAAGAATCAGGACAGCCCCAGCATTTT	CASSEESGQPQHF
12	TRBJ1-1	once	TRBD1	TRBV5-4	TGTGCCAGCACAGACAGGGACACTGAAGCTTTCTTT	CASTDRDTEAFF
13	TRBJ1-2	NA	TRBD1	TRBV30	TGTGCCTGGAGACGGGACAGGACTTATGGCTACACCTTC	CAWRRDRTYGYTF
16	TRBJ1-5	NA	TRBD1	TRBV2	TGTGCCAGCAGTGCCCAGGGACAGATTAGCAATCAGCCCCAGCATTTT	CASSAQGQISNQPQHF
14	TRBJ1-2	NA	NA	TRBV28	TGTGCCAGCAGTGGGAGACACTTTCTGGGTGGCTACACCTTC	CASSGRHFLGGYTF
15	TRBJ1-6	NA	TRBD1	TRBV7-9	TGTGCCAGCAGCCAACAGGGGGCAAAGGATTCACCCCTCCACTTT	CASSQQGAKDSPLHF
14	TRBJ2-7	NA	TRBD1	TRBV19	TGTGCCAGTAGTCCCCCGGGGGACAGGGACGAGCAGTACTTC	CASSPPGDRDEQYF
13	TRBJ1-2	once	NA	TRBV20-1	TGCAGTGCTAGTAAACCGAGCAACTATGGCTACACCTTC	CSASKPSNYGYTF
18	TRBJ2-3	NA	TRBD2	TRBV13	TGTGCCAGCAGCCTATCCCCGTCTCGCGGGAGGGCCGGAGATACGCAGTATTTT	CASSLSPSRGRAGDTQYF
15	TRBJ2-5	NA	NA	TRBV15	TGTGCCACCAGCAGAGATCTGAGTCAGCGAGAGACCCAGTACTTC	CATSRDLSQRETQYF
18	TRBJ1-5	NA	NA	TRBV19	TGTGCCAGTAGTATAGTCTGGTATTTAGCTTTAGGCGATCAGCCCCAGCATTTT	CASSIVWYLALGDQPQHF
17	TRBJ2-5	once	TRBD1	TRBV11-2	TGTGCCAGCAGCCCCGAGCCCGGGACAGGGAACCAAGAGACCCAGTACTTC	CASSPEPGTGNQETQYF
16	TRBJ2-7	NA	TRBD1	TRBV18	TGTGCCAGCTCACCACCGATTGGGGACAGCTCCTACGAGCAGTACTTC	CASSPPIGDSSYEQYF
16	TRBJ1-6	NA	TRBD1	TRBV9	TGTGCCAGCAGCCTCCGGGACAGGCCACGTAATTCACCCCTCCACTTT	CASSLRDRPRNSPLHF
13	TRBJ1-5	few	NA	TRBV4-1	TGCGCCAGCAGCCAAGACCCAAATCAGCCCCAGCATTTT	CASSQDPNQPQHF
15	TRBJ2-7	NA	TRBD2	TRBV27	TGTGCCAGCAGTTTATTTCCGGGACTAGATCGCGAGCAGTACTTC	CASSLFPGLDREQYF
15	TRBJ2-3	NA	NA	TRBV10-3	TGTGCCATCTCCATCGCAGGGCTCCGCACAGATACGCAGTATTTT	CAISIAGLRTDTQYF
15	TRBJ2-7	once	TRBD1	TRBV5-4	TGTGCCAGCAGCTCCCGGGACAGGGGAACCTACGAGCAGTACTTC	CASSSRDRGTYEQYF
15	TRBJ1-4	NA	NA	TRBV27	TGTGCCAGCAGTCTCGACAGTATAACTAATGAAAAACTGTTTTTT	CASSLDSITNEKLFF
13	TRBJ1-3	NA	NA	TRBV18	TGTGCCAGCTCCGACAGCTCTGGAAACACCATATATTTT	CASSDSSGNTIYF
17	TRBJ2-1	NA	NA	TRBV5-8	TGTGCCAGCAGCTTGGGAGGGGGGGGAGGACCCCACAATGAGCAGTTCTTC	CASSLGGGGGPHNEQFF
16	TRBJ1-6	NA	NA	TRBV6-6	TGTGCCACCCAAACCGCTGGGAGCTCCTATAATTCACCCCTCCACTTT	CATQTAGSSYNSPLHF
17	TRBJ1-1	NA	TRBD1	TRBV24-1	TGTGCCACCAGTGATTTCCCCGGTACAGGGGGAGACACTGAAGCTTTCTTT	CATSDFPGTGGDTEAFF
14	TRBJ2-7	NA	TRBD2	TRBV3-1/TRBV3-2	TGTGCCAGCAGCCCGGGACTACTTGGCTACGAGCAGTACTTC	CASSPGLLGYEQYF
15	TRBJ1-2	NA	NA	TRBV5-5	TGTGCCAGCAGCGTTTCGGGGGGGAACAACTATGGCTACACCTTC	CASSVSGGNNYGYTF
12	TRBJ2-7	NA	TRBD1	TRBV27	TGTGCCAGCAGGGGACAGCAGGTCGAGCAGTACTTC	CASRGQQVEQYF
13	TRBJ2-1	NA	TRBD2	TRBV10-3	TGTGCCATCATGAGCGGGAGGGGGGATGAGCAGTTCTTC	CAIMSGRGDEQFF
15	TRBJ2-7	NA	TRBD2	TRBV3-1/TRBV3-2	TGTGCCAGCAGCCCTCCTAGCGGGAGGGTCTACGAGCAGTACTTC	CASSPPSGRVYEQYF
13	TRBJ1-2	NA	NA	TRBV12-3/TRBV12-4	TGTGCCAGCAGTTTCGGGCAGGGCAGTGGCTACACCTTC	CASSFGQGSGYTF